A single sample is the source of the 9 T cell receptor beta chains below, sequenced in a study of blood T cell repertoires in COVID-19. Clones were sequenced by immunoSEQ multiplex PCR, and TCRdb holds only the in-frame ones, with some missing. The data show around 180,000 clones, about 85% seen once. Sequences were obtained from peripheral blood. The receptor source for this set is an elderly woman with acute or convalescent COVID-19.

CDR3 loop: CAWRSGGPGTGELFF. The CDR3 DNA follows: TGTGCCTGGAGGTCGGGAGGGCCCGGCACCGGGGAGCTGTTTTTT. The V and J genes are TRBV30 and TRBJ2-2; the match to TRBD2 covers 8 bases. Trimming took 3 bases from V and 4 from J; bases not matched to a gene: 7. The CDR3 loop spans 15 amino acids. Per the germline V gene, CDR1 is GTSNPN and CDR2 is SVGIG (reference sequence). Full variable domain (remainder filled in from reference TRBV30 and TRBJ2-2): SQTIHQWPATLVQPVGSPLSLECTVEGTSNPNLYWYRQAAGRGLQLLFYSVGIGQISSEVPQNLSASRPQDRQFILSSKKLLLSDSGFYLCAWRSGGPGTGELFFGEGSRLTVL.

J is TRBJ2-1 and V is TRBV5-5, with 12 bases fitting TRBD1. Germline V CDR1 and CDR2: SGHKS, YYEKEE (reference sequence). J lost 9 bases, V lost 0 bases, and 10 bases had no gene match. The CDR3 extends over 17 amino acids. CDR3 coding DNA: TGTGCCAGCAGCTTGGATAGGATGGGGACAGGGGGCTTTGAGCAGTTCTTC. The encoded protein is CASSLDRMGTGGFEQFF.

V gene TRBV18 combines with J gene TRBJ1-4, with D possibly matching TRBD1 (6 bases). Germline CDR1 and CDR2: KGHSH and LQKENI. V was clipped by 3 bases and J by 8 bases, with 16 bases between them. The CDR3 spans 15 residues. CDR3 protein: CASSPRQEVGEKLFF. The DNA of the CDR3 is TGTGCCAGCTCACCTCGACAGGAAGTAGGCGAAAAACTGTTTTTT.

The chain has TRBV6-1 and TRBJ2-5; 11 positions agree with TRBD2. J was trimmed by 2 bases and V by 2 bases; bases with no gene match: 1. The CDR3 loop spans 15 amino acids. Germline values: CDR1 MNHNS, CDR2 SASEGT. CDR3 residues: CASSEIAGGQETQYF. The CDR3 DNA sequence: TGTGCCAGCAGTGAAATAGCGGGGGGGCAAGAGACCCAGTACTTC.

This clone was detected once. The chain combines TRBV30 with TRBJ2-7; D uncertain. There are 13 residues in the CDR3. Germline V gives CDR1 GTSNPN, CDR2 SVGIG (reference sequence). V lost 5 bases and J 3 bases, leaving 14 bases between the germline ends. The CDR3 nucleotides are TGTGCCTGGCAAACGGCGGCTATCTACGAGCAGTACTTC. This codes for CAWQTAAIYEQYF.

V gene TRBV6-5 combines with J gene TRBJ2-7, with D possibly matching TRBD2 (7 bases). The CDR3 loop spans 11 amino acids. The germline V gene encodes CDR1 MNHEY and CDR2 SVGAGI. V lost 7 bases and J 11 bases, leaving 15 bases between the germline ends. The DNA for the CDR3 is TGTGCCAGCAAGGGGGGGCCACGGGAGTACTTC. Translation: CASKGGPREYF.

This chain uses TRBV6-6 with TRBJ1-2, with 9 bases matching TRBD1. Germline V gives CDR1 MNHNY, CDR2 SVGAGI (reference sequence). The J segment lost 2 bases and the V segment lost 2 bases, leaving 3 bases of the junction unmatched. The CDR3 sequence is 15 residues long. For the CDR3, the DNA is TGTGCCAGCAGTTACCCGGGACAGGGAAACTATGGCTACACCTTC. Translated, it gives CASSYPGQGNYGYTF.

The chain is built from TRBV3-1 (or the pseudogene TRBV3-2) and TRBJ2-7; 8 bases are shared with TRBD1. V was clipped by 3 bases and J by 5 bases; unmatched bases: 3. The CDR3 is made up of 13 amino acids. Germline V gene sequence: CDR1 LGHDT, CDR2 YNNKEL (reference sequence). The CDR3 sequence: CASSQNRGDEQYF. CDR3 DNA: TGTGCCAGCAGCCAGAACAGGGGGGACGAGCAGTACTTC.

The genes are TRBV7-9 and TRBJ2-1; D remains ambiguous. The germline CDR1 and CDR2 sequences are SEHNR and FQNEAQ (reference sequence). This CDR3 is built from 13 residues. Trimming took 1 base from V and 8 from J, leaving 9 bases between them. CDR3 protein: CASSLGPHDEQFF. CDR3 sequence (DNA): TGTGCCAGCAGCTTAGGGCCGCACGATGAGCAGTTCTTC.